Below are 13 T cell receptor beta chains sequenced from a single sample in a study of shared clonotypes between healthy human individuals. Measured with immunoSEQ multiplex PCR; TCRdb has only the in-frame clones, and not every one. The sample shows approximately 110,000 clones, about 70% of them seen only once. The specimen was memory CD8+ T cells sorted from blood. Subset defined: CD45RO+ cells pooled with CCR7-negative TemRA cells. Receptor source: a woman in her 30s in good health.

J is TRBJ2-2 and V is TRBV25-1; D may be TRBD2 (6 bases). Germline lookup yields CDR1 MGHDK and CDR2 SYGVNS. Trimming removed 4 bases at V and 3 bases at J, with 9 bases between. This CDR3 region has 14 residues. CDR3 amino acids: CASSGKRDTGELFF. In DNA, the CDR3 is TGTGCCAGCAGTGGGAAGCGGGACACCGGGGAGCTGTTTTTT. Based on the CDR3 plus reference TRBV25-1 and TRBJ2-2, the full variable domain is EADIYQTPRYLVIGTGKKITLECSQTMGHDKMYWYQQDPGMELHLIHYSYGVNSTEKGDLSSESTVSRIRTEHFPLTLESARPSHTSQYLCASSGKRDTGELFFGEGSRLTVL.

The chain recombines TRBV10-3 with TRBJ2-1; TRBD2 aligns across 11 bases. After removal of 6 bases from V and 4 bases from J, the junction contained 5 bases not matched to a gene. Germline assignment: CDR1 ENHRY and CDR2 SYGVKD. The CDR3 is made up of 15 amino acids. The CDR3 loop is CAIRATSGVYNEQFF. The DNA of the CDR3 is TGTGCCATCAGGGCGACTAGCGGGGTTTACAATGAGCAGTTCTTC.

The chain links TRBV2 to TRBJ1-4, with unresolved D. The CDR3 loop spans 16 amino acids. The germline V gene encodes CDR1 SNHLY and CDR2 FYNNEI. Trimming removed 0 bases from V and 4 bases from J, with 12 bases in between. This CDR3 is CASSEARSGSNEKLFF. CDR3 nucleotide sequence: TGTGCCAGCAGTGAAGCGCGGTCGGGGAGTAATGAAAAACTGTTTTTT. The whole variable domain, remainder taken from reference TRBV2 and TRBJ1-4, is EPEVTQTPSHQVTQMGQEVILRCVPISNHLYFYWYRQILGQKVEFLVSFYNNEISEKSEIFDDQFSVERPDGSNFTLKIRSTKLEDSAMYFCASSEARSGSNEKLFFGSGTQLSVL.

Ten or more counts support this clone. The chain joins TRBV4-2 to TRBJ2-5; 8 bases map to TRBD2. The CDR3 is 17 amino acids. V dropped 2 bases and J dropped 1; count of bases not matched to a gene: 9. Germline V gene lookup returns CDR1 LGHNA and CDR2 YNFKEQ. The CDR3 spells CASSQFGASGSQETQYF. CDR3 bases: TGTGCCAGCAGCCAATTCGGGGCTAGCGGGTCCCAAGAGACCCAGTACTTC.

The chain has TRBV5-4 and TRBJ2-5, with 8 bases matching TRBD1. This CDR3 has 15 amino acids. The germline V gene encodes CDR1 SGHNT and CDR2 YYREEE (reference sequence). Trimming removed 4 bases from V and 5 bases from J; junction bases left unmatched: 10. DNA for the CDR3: TGTGCCAGCAGCGCTAGGACAGGGAGTTGGGAGACCCAGTACTTC. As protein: CASSARTGSWETQYF.

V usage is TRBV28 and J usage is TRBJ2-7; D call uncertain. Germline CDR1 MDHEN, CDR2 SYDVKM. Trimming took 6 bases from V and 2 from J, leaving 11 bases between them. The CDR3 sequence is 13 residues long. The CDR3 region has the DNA TGTGCCAGCAGGTCGAACGTAACCTACGAGCAGTACTTC. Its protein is CASRSNVTYEQYF.

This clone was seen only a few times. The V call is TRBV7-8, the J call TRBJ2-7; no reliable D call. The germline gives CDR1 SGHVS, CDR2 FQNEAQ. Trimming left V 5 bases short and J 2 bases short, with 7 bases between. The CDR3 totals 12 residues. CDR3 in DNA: TGTGCCAGCAGCACCGCGACCTACGAGCAGTACTTC. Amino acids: CASSTATYEQYF.

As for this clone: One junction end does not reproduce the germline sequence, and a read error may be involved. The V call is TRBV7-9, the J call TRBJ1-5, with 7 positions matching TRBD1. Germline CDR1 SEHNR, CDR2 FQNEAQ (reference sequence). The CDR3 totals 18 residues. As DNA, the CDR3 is TGTGCCAGCAGTTTAGATCGACAGGGAGCTCCTGGCAATCAGCCCCAGCATTTT. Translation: CASSLDRQGAPGNQPQHF.

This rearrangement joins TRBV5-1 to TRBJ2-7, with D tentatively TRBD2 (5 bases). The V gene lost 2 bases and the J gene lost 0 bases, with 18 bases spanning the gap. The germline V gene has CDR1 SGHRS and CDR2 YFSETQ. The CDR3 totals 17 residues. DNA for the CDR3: TGCGCCAGCAGCTTCGGCGTTGGCGGGTTTAACTCCTACGAGCAGTACTTC. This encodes CASSFGVGGFNSYEQYF.

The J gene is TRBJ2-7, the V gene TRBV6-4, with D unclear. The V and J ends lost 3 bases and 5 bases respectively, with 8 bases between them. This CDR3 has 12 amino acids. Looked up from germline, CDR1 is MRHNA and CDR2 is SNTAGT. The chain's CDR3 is CASSDSVDEQYF. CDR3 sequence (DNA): TGTGCCAGCAGTGATTCAGTGGACGAGCAGTACTTC.

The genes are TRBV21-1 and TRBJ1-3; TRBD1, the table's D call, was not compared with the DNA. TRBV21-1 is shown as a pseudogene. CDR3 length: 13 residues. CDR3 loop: CASSIGQGNTIYF. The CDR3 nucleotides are TGTGCCAGCAGCATTGGACAGGGGAACACCATATATTTT.

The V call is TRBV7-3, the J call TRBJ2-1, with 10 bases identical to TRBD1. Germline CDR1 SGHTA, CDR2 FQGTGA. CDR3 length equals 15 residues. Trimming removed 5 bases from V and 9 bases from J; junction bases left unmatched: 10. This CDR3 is CASSPGTGATSEQFF. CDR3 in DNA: TGTGCCAGCAGCCCCGGGACAGGGGCGACTAGTGAGCAGTTCTTC.

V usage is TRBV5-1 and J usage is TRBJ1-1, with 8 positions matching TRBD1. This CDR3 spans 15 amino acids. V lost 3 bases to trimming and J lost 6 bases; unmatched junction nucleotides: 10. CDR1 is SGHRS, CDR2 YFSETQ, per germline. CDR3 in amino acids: CASSWTGNGVSEAFF. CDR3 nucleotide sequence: TGCGCCAGCAGCTGGACAGGGAACGGTGTCTCTGAAGCTTTCTTT. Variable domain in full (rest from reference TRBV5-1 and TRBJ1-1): KAGVTQTPRYLIKTRGQQVTLSCSPISGHRSVSWYQQTPGQGLQFLFEYFSETQRNKGNFPGRFSGRQFSNSRSEMNVSTLELGDSALYLCASSWTGNGVSEAFFGQGTRLTVV.